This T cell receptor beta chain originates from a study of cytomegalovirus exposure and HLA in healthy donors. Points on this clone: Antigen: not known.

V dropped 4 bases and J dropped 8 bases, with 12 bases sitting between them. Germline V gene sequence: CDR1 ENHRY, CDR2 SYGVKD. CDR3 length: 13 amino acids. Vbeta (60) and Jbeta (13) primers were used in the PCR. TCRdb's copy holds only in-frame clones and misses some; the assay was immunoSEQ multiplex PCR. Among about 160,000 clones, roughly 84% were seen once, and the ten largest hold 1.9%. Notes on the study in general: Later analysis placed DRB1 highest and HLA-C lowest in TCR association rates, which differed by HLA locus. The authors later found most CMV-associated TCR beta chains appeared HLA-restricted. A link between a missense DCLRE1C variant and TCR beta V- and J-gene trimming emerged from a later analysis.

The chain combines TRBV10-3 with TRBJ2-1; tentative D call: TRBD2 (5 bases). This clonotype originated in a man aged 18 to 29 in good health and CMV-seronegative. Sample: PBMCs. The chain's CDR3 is CAISGTDGDEQFF. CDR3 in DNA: TGTGCCATCAGTGGGACTGACGGGGATGAGCAGTTCTTC.